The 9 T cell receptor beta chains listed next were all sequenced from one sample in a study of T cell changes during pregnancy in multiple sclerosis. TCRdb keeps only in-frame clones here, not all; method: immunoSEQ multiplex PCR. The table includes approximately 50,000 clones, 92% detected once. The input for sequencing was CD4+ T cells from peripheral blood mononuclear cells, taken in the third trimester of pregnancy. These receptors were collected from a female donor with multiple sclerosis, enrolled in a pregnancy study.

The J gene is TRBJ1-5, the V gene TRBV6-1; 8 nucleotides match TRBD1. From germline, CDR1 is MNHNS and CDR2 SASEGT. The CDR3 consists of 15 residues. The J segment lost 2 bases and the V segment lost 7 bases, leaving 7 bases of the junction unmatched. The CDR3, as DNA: TGTGCCAGCACCCAGGACAGGGTTGGCAATCAGCCCCAGCATTTT. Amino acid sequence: CASTQDRVGNQPQHF.

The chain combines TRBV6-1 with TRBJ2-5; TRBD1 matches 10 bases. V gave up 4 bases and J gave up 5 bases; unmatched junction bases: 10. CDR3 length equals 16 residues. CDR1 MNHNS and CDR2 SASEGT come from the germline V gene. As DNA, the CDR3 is TGTGCCAGCAGTGTCCGGACAGGGGGAGTGAGGGAGACCCAGTACTTC. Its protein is CASSVRTGGVRETQYF.

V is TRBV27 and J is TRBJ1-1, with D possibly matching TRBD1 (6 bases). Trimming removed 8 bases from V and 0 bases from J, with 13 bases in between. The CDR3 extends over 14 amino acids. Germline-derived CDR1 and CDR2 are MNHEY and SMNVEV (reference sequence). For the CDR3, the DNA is TGTGCCAGCCTTAAAGACAGGCTGAACACTGAAGCTTTCTTT. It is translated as CASLKDRLNTEAFF.

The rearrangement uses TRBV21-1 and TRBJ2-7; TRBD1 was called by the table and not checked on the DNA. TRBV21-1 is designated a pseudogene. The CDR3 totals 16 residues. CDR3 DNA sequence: TGTGCCAGGGGGGGTCCTGGGGACAGGGTTTCCTACGAGCAGTACTTC. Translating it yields CARGGPGDRVSYEQYF.

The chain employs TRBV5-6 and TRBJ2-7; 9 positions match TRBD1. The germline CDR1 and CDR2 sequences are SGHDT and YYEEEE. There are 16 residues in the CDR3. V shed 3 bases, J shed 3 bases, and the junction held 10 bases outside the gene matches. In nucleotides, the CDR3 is TGTGCCAGCAGCTCACCGGACAGGGGAAGATTCTACGAGCAGTACTTC. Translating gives CASSSPDRGRFYEQYF.

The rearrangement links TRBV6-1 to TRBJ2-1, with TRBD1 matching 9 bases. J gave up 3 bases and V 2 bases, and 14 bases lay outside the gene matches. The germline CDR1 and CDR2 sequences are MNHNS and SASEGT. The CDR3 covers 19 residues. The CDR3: CASSERPLTGGYLYNEQFF. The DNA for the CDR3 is TGTGCCAGCAGTGAACGCCCTTTGACAGGGGGTTACCTCTACAATGAGCAGTTCTTC.

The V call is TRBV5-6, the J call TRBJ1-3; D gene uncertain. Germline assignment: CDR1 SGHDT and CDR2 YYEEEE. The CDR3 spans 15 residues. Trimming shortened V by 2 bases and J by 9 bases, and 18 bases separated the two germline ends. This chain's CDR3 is CASSFGSDRRGTIYF. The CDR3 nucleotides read TGTGCCAGCAGCTTCGGGTCTGATCGACGAGGCACCATATATTTT.

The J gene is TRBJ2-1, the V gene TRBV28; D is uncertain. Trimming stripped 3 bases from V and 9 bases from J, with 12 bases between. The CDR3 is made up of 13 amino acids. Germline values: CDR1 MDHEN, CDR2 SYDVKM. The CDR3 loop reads CASSLPSLSEQFF. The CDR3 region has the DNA TGTGCCAGCAGTTTGCCCTCGTTGAGTGAGCAGTTCTTC. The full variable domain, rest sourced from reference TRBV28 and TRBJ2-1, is DVKVTQSSRYLVKRTGEKVFLECVQDMDHENMFWYRQDPGLGLRLIYFSYDVKMKEKGDIPEGYSVSREKKERFSLILESASTNQTSMYLCASSLPSLSEQFFGPGTRLTVL.

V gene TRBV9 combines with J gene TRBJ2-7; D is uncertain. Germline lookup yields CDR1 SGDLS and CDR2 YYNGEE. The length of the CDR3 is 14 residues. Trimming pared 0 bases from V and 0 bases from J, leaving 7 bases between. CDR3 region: CASSVGVVSYEQYF. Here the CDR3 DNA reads TGTGCCAGCAGCGTAGGAGTAGTCTCCTACGAGCAGTACTTC. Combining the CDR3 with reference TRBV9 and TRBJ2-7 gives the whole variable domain DSGVTQTPKHLITATGQRVTLRCSPRSGDLSVYWYQQSLDQGLQFLIQYYNGEERAKGNILERFSAQQFPDLHSELNLSSLELGDSALYFCASSVGVVSYEQYFGPGTRLTVT.